The 20 T cell receptor beta chains presented below share a single source sample, sequenced in a study of T cell repertoires in cytomegalovirus infection. TCRdb passed the reads through MiXCR, listing each CDR3 protein once. The sample lists about 180,000 distinct CDR3 sequences; roughly 14% were seen once. The sample comprised PBMCs. These TCRs come from a human donor in good health (CMV status not recorded). Some clones in this sample may be carry-over from other donors' samples.

This clonotype has ten or more counts. The rearrangement links TRBV7-9 to TRBJ1-4, with D perhaps matching TRBD1 (6 bases). This CDR3 is 16 amino acids long. Between the trimmed V and J ends, which lost 11 bases and 3 bases, there was a span of 22 bases. CDR1 and CDR2 from the germline V gene are SEHNR and FQNEAQ (reference sequence). The CDR3 protein is CASRGGRLAANEKLFF. CDR3 nucleotides: TGTGCCTCCAGGGGAGGGAGACTGGCTGCTAATGAAAAACTGTTTTTT.

This clonotype was found a few times. The V gene is TRBV19, the J gene TRBJ2-2, with D unresolved. Per germline, CDR1 LNHDA and CDR2 SQIVND (reference sequence). The V end was cut by 7 bases, the J end by 2 bases, with 11 bases between. The CDR3 has 14 amino acids. The CDR3 DNA sequence: TGTGCCAGTACAGGTTTGACTAACACCGGGGAGCTGTTTTTT. It encodes CASTGLTNTGELFF.

The chain combines TRBV29-1 with TRBJ2-2; 10 positions match TRBD2. V shed 2 bases and J 3 bases; nucleotides not matched to a gene: 6. CDR3 length: 16 amino acids. From germline, CDR1 is SQVTM and CDR2 ANQGSEA. Here the CDR3 reads CSVEPSSGSHTGELFF. In DNA form, the CDR3 reads TGCAGCGTTGAACCCTCTAGCGGGAGCCACACCGGGGAGCTGTTTTTT.

The chain links TRBV12-3 or TRBV12-4 to TRBJ1-1; 10 nucleotides agree with TRBD1. Losses at the gene ends were 3 bases for V and 6 bases for J; bases not matched to a gene: 7. This CDR3 has 15 amino acids. The CDR3 here is CASSFGTGARAEAFF. As DNA, the CDR3 is TGTGCCAGCAGTTTCGGGACAGGGGCTAGGGCTGAAGCTTTCTTT.

This clonotype was counted ten times or more. CDR3 bases: TGTGCCAGCAGTTCCCCCGGGACAGGGAGGAACTACGAGCAGTACTTC. Its translation is CASSSPGTGRNYEQYF. This chain connects TRBV28 to TRBJ2-7, with TRBD1 matching 9 bases. Germline CDR1 is MDHEN and CDR2 is SYDVKM. The J segment lost 3 bases and the V segment lost 4 bases, leaving 10 bases of the junction unmatched. This CDR3 is built from 16 residues. Using reference TRBV28 and TRBJ2-7 for the parts outside the CDR3, the full variable domain is DVKVTQSSRYLVKRTGEKVFLECVQDMDHENMFWYRQDPGLGLRLIYFSYDVKMKEKGDIPEGYSVSREKKERFSLILESASTNQTSMYLCASSSPGTGRNYEQYFGPGTRLTVT.

The J gene is TRBJ2-5, the V gene TRBV29-1, with TRBD2 identical over 10 bases. J was trimmed by 1 base and V by 2 bases; bases with no gene match: 1. CDR1 SQVTM and CDR2 ANQGSEA come from the germline V gene. The CDR3 extends over 14 amino acids. The CDR3 sequence: CSVELAGAQETQYF. CDR3 sequence (DNA): TGCAGCGTTGAACTAGCGGGGGCCCAAGAGACCCAGTACTTC.

This clonotype was seen once. This chain uses TRBV5-1 with TRBJ2-3, with 7 bases lining up with TRBD2. The germline CDR1 and CDR2 sequences are SGHRS and YFSETQ. The V gene end was trimmed by 2 bases and the J gene end by 2 bases; junction bases not matched to a gene: 8. The CDR3 consists of 16 residues. The CDR3 DNA follows: TGCGCCAGCAGCTTCACAGGACTAGACTACACAGATACGCAGTATTTT. Its protein product is CASSFTGLDYTDTQYF.

This clonotype was seen many times. The genes are TRBV29-1 and TRBJ2-3, with D possibly being TRBD2 (6 bases). CDR1 is SQVTM and CDR2 is ANQGSEA in the germline V gene. The CDR3 has 13 residues. The ends were cut back, 3 bases at V and 5 bases at J, with 12 bases in the middle. CDR3 in DNA: TGCAGCGTTGAGGTGGGAGGCATAGATACGCAGTATTTT. Its protein is CSVEVGGIDTQYF.

This clonotype occurred many times. V is TRBV10-3 and J is TRBJ2-7; possibly TRBD1 or TRBD2 for D (5 bases each). Germline-derived CDR1 and CDR2 are ENHRY and SYGVKD. This CDR3 region has 17 residues. Deletions cut 2 bases from V and 5 bases from J, with 22 bases between. CDR3 region: CAISEASGTGFLHEQYF. The CDR3 nucleotides are TGTGCCATCAGTGAGGCATCCGGGACCGGATTTCTCCACGAGCAGTACTTC.

At least ten counts were recorded for this clonotype. V and J are TRBV20-1 and TRBJ1-1; D is possibly TRBD1 (5 bases). The CDR3 has 14 amino acids. Trimming took off 0 bases at V and 5 bases at J, with 13 bases between the two ends. Germline loops: CDR1 DFQATT, CDR2 SNEGSKA (reference sequence). The CDR3 DNA reads TGCAGTGCTAGAGATCGGCAGGGAAGGACTGAAGCTTTCTTT. The encoded protein is CSARDRQGRTEAFF.

This clonotype has at least ten counts. This rearrangement joins TRBV7-9 to TRBJ1-1, with D hard to call. There are 15 residues in the CDR3. Germline assignment: CDR1 SEHNR and CDR2 FQNEAQ (reference sequence). The V and J ends lost 4 bases and 1 base respectively, with 13 bases between them. The CDR3 spells CASSSARGGNTEAFF. The CDR3 coding sequence is TGTGCCAGCAGCTCAGCGAGAGGAGGGAACACTGAAGCTTTCTTT.

This clonotype was recorded at least ten times. The chain uses TRBV7-2 and TRBJ2-3; 12 bases are a match to TRBD2. Losses at the gene ends were 2 bases for V and 6 bases for J; bases not matched to a gene: 3. The CDR3 sequence is 15 residues long. In germline, CDR1 is SGHTA, CDR2 FQGNSA. The CDR3 coding sequence is TGTGCCAGCAGCTTACTAGCGGGAGGGCCGGATACGCAGTATTTT. Translation: CASSLLAGGPDTQYF.

At least ten counts were recorded for this clonotype. The chain joins TRBV5-4 to TRBJ2-5, with TRBD2 identical over 12 bases. Looked up from germline, CDR1 is SGHNT and CDR2 is YYREEE (reference sequence). V shed 0 bases, J shed 5 bases, and the junction held 5 bases outside the gene matches. The CDR3 is 16 amino acids. The CDR3 loop reads CASSLASGGAGETQYF. The CDR3 coding sequence is TGTGCCAGCAGCTTGGCTAGCGGGGGGGCAGGGGAGACCCAGTACTTC.

The table lists this clonotype with many counts. This chain uses TRBV12-3 or TRBV12-4 with TRBJ2-1; TRBD1 is a possible D gene (5 bases). V lost 3 bases to trimming and J lost 10 bases, with 10 bases between them. The CDR3 runs to 12 residues. DNA for the CDR3: TGTGCCAGCAGTTTTTGGCAGGGCGAGCAGTTCTTC. Its translation: CASSFWQGEQFF.

The chain is built from TRBV28 and TRBJ2-1; a weak D match, TRBD1 (6 bases). V lost 5 bases and J 1 base, leaving 27 bases between the germline ends. The CDR3 consists of 20 residues. CDR1 MDHEN and CDR2 SYDVKM come from the germline V gene. The CDR3 reads CASSRLFTVPWDNSYNEQFF. In DNA form, the CDR3 reads TGTGCCAGCAGTCGACTCTTTACTGTGCCCTGGGACAATTCCTACAATGAGCAGTTCTTC.

The sample holds many counts of this clonotype. The chain recombines TRBV10-3 with TRBJ1-1; D not certain. Trimming cost V 4 bases and J 4 bases, with 19 bases left between them. The CDR3 has 16 amino acids. Germline V gene data show CDR1 as ENHRY and CDR2 as SYGVKD. DNA for the CDR3: TGTGCCATCAGTGGATACCCCTTGGGGTCGGGCACTGAAGCTTTCTTT. It specifies CAISGYPLGSGTEAFF.

In this sample, this clonotype turned up a few times. The chain is built from TRBV11-3 and TRBJ2-2; D remains unclear. V gave up 2 bases and J gave up 7 bases, with 5 bases separating them. This CDR3 is built from 12 residues. The germline CDR1 and CDR2 sequences are SGHNT and YENEEA. The DNA for the CDR3 is TGTGCCAGCAGCTTACGGGTCGGGGAGCTGTTTTTT. Protein product: CASSLRVGELFF.

V usage is TRBV19 and J usage is TRBJ2-1, with 9 bases identical to TRBD2. Losses at the gene ends were 2 bases for V and 7 bases for J; bases not matched to a gene: 6. The germline V gene encodes CDR1 LNHDA and CDR2 SQIVND (reference sequence). The CDR3 totals 15 residues. CDR3 nucleotides: TGTGCCAGTAGTATATACGGGCGGGAGGGGAATGAGCAGTTCTTC. Translation gives CASSIYGREGNEQFF.

This clonotype came up many times. The rearrangement joins TRBV7-2 to TRBJ1-5; D remains ambiguous. Germline V gene lookup returns CDR1 SGHTA and CDR2 FQGNSA. Trimming pared 3 bases from V and 2 bases from J, leaving 20 bases between. The length of the CDR3 is 18 residues. The CDR3, as DNA: TGTGCCAGCAGCTTTATGAGGTTGTCCGGCACGGGCAATCAGCCCCAGCATTTT. It specifies CASSFMRLSGTGNQPQHF.

The rearrangement joins TRBV29-1 to TRBJ1-5; 7 nucleotides agree with TRBD1. The junction had 8 bases not matched to a gene; V was cut back by 5 bases and J by 4 bases. The CDR3 extends over 14 amino acids. CDR1 is SQVTM and CDR2 is ANQGSEA in the germline V gene. CDR3 sequence: CSVTYGTDNQPQHF. The CDR3 region has the DNA TGCAGCGTTACATACGGGACAGATAATCAGCCCCAGCATTTT.